The 5 T cell receptor beta chains presented below share a single source sample, sequenced in a study of blood T cell repertoires in COVID-19. Libraries were prepared by immunoSEQ multiplex PCR; TCRdb keeps only in-frame clonotypes and omits some of them. The sample holds approximately 170,000 clones, 75% to 85% seen once. What was sequenced was PBMCs or T cells enriched from blood (not recorded which). The receptors were sampled from a man between 40 and 49 years old who had recovered from COVID-19.

The rearrangement joins TRBV4-1 to TRBJ2-1; no clear D gene. V lost 2 bases to trimming and J lost 2 bases, with 7 bases between them. CDR3 length equals 14 residues. Germline values: CDR1 MGHRA, CDR2 YSYEKL. CDR3 DNA: TGCGCCAGCAGCCAAATAGCCACCTACAATGAGCAGTTCTTC. This translates into CASSQIATYNEQFF.

This chain's CDR3 is CASSTSTLSYEQYF. The DNA for the CDR3 is TGTGCCAGTAGTACTAGCACCCTCTCCTACGAGCAGTACTTC. V is TRBV19 and J is TRBJ2-7; tentatively, D is TRBD2 (5 bases). Trimming shortened V by 4 bases and J by 0 bases, and 10 bases separated the two germline ends. This CDR3 is 14 amino acids long. Germline V gene sequence: CDR1 LNHDA, CDR2 SQIVND (reference sequence).

The chain carries TRBV5-1 and TRBJ2-2; maybe TRBD1 (5 bases). CDR3 length: 16 amino acids. V was clipped by 5 bases and J by 0 bases, with 14 bases between them. CDR1 SGHRS and CDR2 YFSETQ come from the germline V gene. CDR3 sequence: CASSLLGRANTGELFF. CDR3 DNA sequence: TGCGCCAGCAGTTTATTGGGGCGAGCGAACACCGGGGAGCTGTTTTTT.

Here the CDR3 reads CASSELAGSAYNEQFF. The CDR3 region has the DNA TGTGCCAGCAGCGAACTAGCGGGCTCAGCCTACAATGAGCAGTTCTTC. The chain joins TRBV9 to TRBJ2-1; 9 positions agree with TRBD2. Unmatched junction bases numbered 6, after V lost 3 bases and J lost 2 bases. This CDR3 contains 16 residues. Germline V gives CDR1 SGDLS, CDR2 YYNGEE.

The V gene is TRBV7-8, the J gene TRBJ2-1, with D possibly TRBD2 on 6 matching bases. Trimming removed 6 bases at V and 5 bases at J, with 17 bases between. Germline values: CDR1 SGHVS, CDR2 FQNEAQ. CDR3 length: 15 residues. The CDR3 is CASSGDGGWDNEQFF. CDR3 sequence (DNA): TGTGCCAGCAGTGGCGACGGGGGTTGGGACAATGAGCAGTTCTTC.